This T cell receptor (beta chain) was sequenced in a study of CD8+ T cells in alopecia areata. Study at large: The study gave treated patients oral tofacitinib at 5 to 10 mg twice daily.

The study, taken as a whole, reports: Across lesional scalp, and particularly alopecia totalis/universalis, clonality surpassed that of normal scalp. Mice gave a clearer picture of TCR sharing than patients did, possibly for HLA-related reasons.

This clone has just a few counts. Its specificity is unknown. T lymphocytes (CD4+ and CD8+) were sorted from PBMCs. Reverse transcribed after extraction, RNA yielded cDNA as the sequencing template. Here immunoSEQ multiplex PCR was the method, and the copy in TCRdb shows in-frame clones only, minus some. The sample lists roughly 150,000 clones, roughly 48% occurring once. The CDR3 sequence is 17 residues long. The germline gives CDR1 KGHSH, CDR2 LQKENI. V shed 3 bases and J 5 bases; nucleotides not matched to a gene: 11. The sample comprised CD4+ T cells sorted from blood. The receptor was derived from a human donor with alopecia areata. The J gene is TRBJ2-5, the V gene TRBV18, with 11 bases lining up with TRBD2. CDR3 nucleotides: TGTGCCAGCTCACCCCGATTTAGCGGGAGGGCGGAGGAGACCCAGTACTTC. Protein product: CASSPRFSGRAEETQYF. The entire variable domain, with the rest obtained from reference TRBV18 and TRBJ2-5, is as follows: NAGVMQNPRHLVRRRGQEARLRCSPMKGHSHVYWYRQLPEEGLKFMVYLQKENIIDESGMPKERFSAEFPKEGPSILRIQQVVRGDSAAYFCASSPRFSGRAEETQYFGPGTRLLVL.